The rows below give T cell receptor beta chains drawn from one sample of a study of T cell repertoires in cytomegalovirus infection. TCRdb itself ran the reads through MiXCR, one entry per CDR3 protein. The sample has around 110,000 distinct CDR3 sequences, roughly 9.1% seen once. These TCRs' antigens remain unknown. The sequencing input was PBMCs, sequenced either directly or after in vitro stimulation (not recorded which). All receptors come from a human donor in good health (CMV status not recorded). Some clones in this sample may be carry-over from other donors' samples. CDR3s leave out the opening cysteine and the closing phenylalanine or tryptophan. Each record gives: J gene, V gene, CDR3 protein.

>TRBJ1-1|TRBV27
ASKPSGNTEAF
>TRBJ2-2|TRBV30
AWSSAVGELF
>TRBJ2-6|TRBV5-1
ASSPGLAGSGANVLT
>TRBJ2-7|TRBV28
ASSPTGLAPSSYEQY
>TRBJ1-1|TRBV3-1
ASSQDRGGTEAF
>TRBJ2-5|TRBV4-1
ASSQSRLAQETQY
>TRBJ2-7|TRBV28
ASRSSSYEQY
>TRBJ2-5|TRBV12-3/TRBV12-4
ASSFRAEETQY
>TRBJ2-2|TRBV2
ASSDNRDYTGELF
>TRBJ2-3|TRBV7-9
ASRPFPRGAADTQY
>TRBJ2-7|TRBV11-2
ASSRGRELSYEQY
>TRBJ1-5|TRBV7-2
ASSLGGTAYQPQH
>TRBJ1-5|TRBV6-2/TRBV6-3
ASRTDREQPQH
>TRBJ2-4|TRBV23-1
ASSQEPKTRGAGQNIQY
>TRBJ1-1|TRBV6-1
ASSSYNTEAF
>TRBJ1-2|TRBV4-2
ASSQDDSNDGYT
>TRBJ1-1|TRBV19
ASNGGQGGTEAF
>TRBJ2-7|TRBV7-6
ASSLISEISYEQY
>TRBJ2-2|TRBV7-2
ASSPWSGRQTGELF
>TRBJ1-2|TRBV20-1
SARRTGDST
>TRBJ1-1|TRBV5-1
ASSWGQGNSEAF
>TRBJ1-3|TRBV19
ASSKTWTLHGNTIY
>TRBJ1-1|TRBV12-3/TRBV12-4
ASSFKAGATEAF
>TRBJ1-2|TRBV2
ASTTDYGYT
>TRBJ2-2|TRBV29-1
SVRTGGGNTGELF